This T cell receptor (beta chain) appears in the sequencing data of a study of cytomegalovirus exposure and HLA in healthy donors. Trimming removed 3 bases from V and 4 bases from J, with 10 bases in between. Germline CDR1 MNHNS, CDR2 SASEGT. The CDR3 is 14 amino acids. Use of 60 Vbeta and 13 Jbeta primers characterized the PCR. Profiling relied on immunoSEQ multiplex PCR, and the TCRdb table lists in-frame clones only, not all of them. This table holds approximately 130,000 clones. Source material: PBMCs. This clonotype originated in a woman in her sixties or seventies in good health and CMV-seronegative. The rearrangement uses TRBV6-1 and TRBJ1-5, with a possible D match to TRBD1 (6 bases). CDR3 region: CASSDRGVNQPQHF. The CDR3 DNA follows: TGTGCCAGCAGTGACAGGGGCGTTAATCAGCCCCAGCATTTT.